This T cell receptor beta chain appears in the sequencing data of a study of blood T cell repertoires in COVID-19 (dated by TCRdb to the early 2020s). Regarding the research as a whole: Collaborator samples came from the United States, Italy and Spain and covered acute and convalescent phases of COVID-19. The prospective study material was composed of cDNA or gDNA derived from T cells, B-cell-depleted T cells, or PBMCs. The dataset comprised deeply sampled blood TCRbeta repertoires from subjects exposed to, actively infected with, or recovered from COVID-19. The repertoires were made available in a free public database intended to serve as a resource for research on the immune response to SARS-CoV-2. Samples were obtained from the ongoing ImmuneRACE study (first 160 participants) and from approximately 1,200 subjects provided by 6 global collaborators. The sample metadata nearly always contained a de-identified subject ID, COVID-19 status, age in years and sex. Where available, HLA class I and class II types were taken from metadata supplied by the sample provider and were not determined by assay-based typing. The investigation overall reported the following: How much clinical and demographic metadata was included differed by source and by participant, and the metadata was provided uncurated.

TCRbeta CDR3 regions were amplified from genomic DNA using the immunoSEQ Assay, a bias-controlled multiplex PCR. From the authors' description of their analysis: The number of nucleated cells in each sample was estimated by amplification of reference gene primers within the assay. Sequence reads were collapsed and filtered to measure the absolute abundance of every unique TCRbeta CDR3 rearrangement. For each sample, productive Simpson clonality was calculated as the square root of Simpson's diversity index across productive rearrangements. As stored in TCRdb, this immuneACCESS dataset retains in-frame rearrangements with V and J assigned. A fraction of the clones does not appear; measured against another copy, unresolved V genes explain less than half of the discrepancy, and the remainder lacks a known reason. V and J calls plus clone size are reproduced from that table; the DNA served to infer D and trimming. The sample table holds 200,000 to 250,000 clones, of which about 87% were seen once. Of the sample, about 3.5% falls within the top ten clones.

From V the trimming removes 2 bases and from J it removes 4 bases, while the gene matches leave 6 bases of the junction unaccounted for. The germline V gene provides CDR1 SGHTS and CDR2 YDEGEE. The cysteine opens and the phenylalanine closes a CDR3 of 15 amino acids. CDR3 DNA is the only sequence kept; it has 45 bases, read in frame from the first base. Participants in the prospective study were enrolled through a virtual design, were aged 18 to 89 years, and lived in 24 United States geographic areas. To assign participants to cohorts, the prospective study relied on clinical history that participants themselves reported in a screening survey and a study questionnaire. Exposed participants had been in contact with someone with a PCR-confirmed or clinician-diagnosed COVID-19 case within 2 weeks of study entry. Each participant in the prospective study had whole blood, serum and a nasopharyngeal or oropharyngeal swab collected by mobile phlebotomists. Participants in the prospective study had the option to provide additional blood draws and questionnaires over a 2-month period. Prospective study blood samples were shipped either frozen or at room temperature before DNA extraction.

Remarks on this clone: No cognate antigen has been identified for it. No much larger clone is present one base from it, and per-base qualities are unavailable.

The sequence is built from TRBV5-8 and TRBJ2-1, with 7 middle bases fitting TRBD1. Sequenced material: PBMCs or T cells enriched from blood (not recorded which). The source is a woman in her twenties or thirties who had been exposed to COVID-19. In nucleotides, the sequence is TGTGCCAGCAGCTTCGGGACAGCTTCTTACAATGAGCAGTTCTTC. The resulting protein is CASSFGTASYNEQFF.